This T cell receptor (beta chain) was identified during a study of blood T cells in healthy people across ages. Deletions cut 1 base from V and 6 bases from J, with 10 bases between. There are 13 residues in the CDR3. Looked up from germline, CDR1 is SGHNT and CDR2 is YYREEE (reference sequence). On this clonotype: The antigen is undetermined.

A second about 7 to 11 cycle PCR used barcoded and J-beta primers. Each cDNA molecule was tagged by a template-switch adaptor with 12 random nucleotides. One entry per CDR3 protein results from TCRdb running MiXCR on the 5' RACE reads. The sample holds about 1,800,000 distinct CDR3 sequences, over 25% seen once. Study-wide results and limits: Unknown donor CMV status possibly confounded expanded clonotype changes.

The specimen was blood. This TCR came from a woman in her 30s in good health. The chain links TRBV5-4 to TRBJ2-5; no definite D call. In DNA form, the CDR3 reads TGTGCCAGCAGCTTGCGGACCATGAAGACCCAGTACTTC. Its translation is CASSLRTMKTQYF.